The 18 T cell receptor beta chains in this list originate from one sample, sequenced in a study of CD8+CD57+ T cells in acquired aplastic anemia. Selection for sequencing was limited to patients who had shown CD8+CD57+ cell expansion by flow cytometry. Genomic DNA, the template, was used for profiling of the TCR beta VDJ and CDR3. Each CDR3 protein gets one entry after TCRdb re-called the reads with MiXCR. The sample carries under 200,000 distinct CDR3 sequences, around 45% recorded once. The sample taken for sequencing was sorted CD4+, CD8+, or CD8+CD57+ T cells (not recorded which) from PBMCs. The origin of the receptors is a human donor with aplastic anemia.

This clonotype appeared a single time. The germline gene is not matched at one end of the junction; a read error may be the cause. This sequence joins TRBV27 and TRBJ1-2, with D perhaps matching TRBD1 (6 bases). Germline V lookup: CDR1 MNHEY, CDR2 SMNVEV (reference sequence). The CDR3 has 16 amino acids. The CDR3 sequence: CASTKAGAGYNYGYTF. The CDR3 coding sequence is TGTGCCAGCACCAAAGCAGGGGCTGGATACAACTATGGATACACCTTC.

V gene TRBV3-1 combines with J gene TRBJ2-1; the D gene is possibly TRBD2 (5 bases). CDR1 is LGHDT, CDR2 YNNKEL, per germline (reference sequence). Trimming took 8 bases from V and 9 from J, leaving 14 bases between them. There are 12 residues in the CDR3. The CDR3 spells CASGKEGIEQFF. In DNA, the CDR3 is TGTGCCAGCGGAAAAGAGGGAATTGAGCAGTTCTTC.

V and J are TRBV11-2 and TRBJ1-5, with 9 bases fitting TRBD1. This CDR3 is built from 16 residues. V dropped 1 base and J dropped 3; count of bases not matched to a gene: 4. Per germline, CDR1 SGHAT and CDR2 FQNNGV. For the CDR3, the DNA is TGTGCCAGCAGCTTAGTGGGACAGGGTCTCAATCAGCCCCAGCATTTT. Its protein product is CASSLVGQGLNQPQHF.

This rearrangement joins TRBV29-1 to TRBJ1-1; perhaps TRBD1 as D (5 bases). V was clipped by 6 bases and J by 0 bases, with 8 bases between them. This CDR3 is 12 amino acids long. The germline gives CDR1 SQVTM, CDR2 ANQGSEA. The CDR3 is CSVRQMNTEAFF. Written as DNA, the CDR3 is TGCAGCGTAAGACAGATGAACACTGAAGCTTTCTTT.

The genes are TRBV10-3 and TRBJ1-2; D uncertain. Looked up from germline, CDR1 is ENHRY and CDR2 is SYGVKD. Deletions cut 0 bases from V and 8 bases from J, with 13 bases between. The CDR3 spans 14 residues. The CDR3 region is CAISESVGVPGYTF. Here the CDR3 DNA reads TGTGCCATCAGTGAGTCAGTCGGGGTTCCGGGCTACACCTTC.

In this sample, this clonotype turned up once. This chain connects TRBV5-6 to TRBJ2-7; TRBD1 is a possible D gene (5 bases). The CDR3 has 14 residues. The V gene lost 3 bases and the J gene lost 6 bases, with 16 bases spanning the gap. Per the germline V gene, CDR1 is SGHDT and CDR2 is YYEEEE. The CDR3 nucleotides are TGTGCCAGCAGCTACCAGGGAAGGGTGCTCGAGCAGTACTTC. The encoded protein is CASSYQGRVLEQYF.

The V call is TRBV18, the J call TRBJ1-4; D remains ambiguous. The CDR3 extends over 14 amino acids. The V gene lost 3 bases and the J gene lost 0 bases, with 5 bases spanning the gap. Germline lookup yields CDR1 KGHSH and CDR2 LQKENI. CDR3 in amino acids: CASSPGATNEKLFF. DNA for the CDR3: TGTGCCAGCTCACCGGGAGCAACTAATGAAAAACTGTTTTTT.

In its sample, this clonotype was seen a few times. The chain has TRBV27 and TRBJ2-5, with D possibly being TRBD1 (6 bases). V was pared by 4 bases and J by 5 bases, with 17 bases between. CDR1 and CDR2 (germline): MNHEY, SMNVEV (reference sequence). The CDR3 runs 15 residues. The chain's CDR3 is CASSSIIQGQETQYF. The CDR3 DNA is TGTGCCAGCAGTTCTATTATACAGGGCCAGGAGACCCAGTACTTC.

This clonotype was detected only a few times. Lacking the conserved final phenylalanine or tryptophan, this CDR3 likely reflects a read error. This rearrangement joins TRBV6-1 to TRBJ1-3; 7 bases agree with TRBD1. The junction had 3 bases not matched to a gene; V was cut back by 3 bases and J by 4 bases. The CDR3 totals 14 residues. Germline lookup yields CDR1 MNHNS and CDR2 SASEGT. CDR3 in amino acids: CASSETGRGNTIYL. The CDR3 nucleotides are TGTGCCAGCAGTGAGACAGGGCGGGGAAACACCATATATCTT.

The chain employs TRBV19 and TRBJ2-1, with a tentative D call TRBD1 (5 bases). V gave up 6 bases and J gave up 8 bases, with 20 bases separating them. CDR1 is LNHDA and CDR2 is SQIVND in the germline V gene (reference sequence). CDR3 length: 15 residues. The DNA of the CDR3 is TGTGCCAGTAGCCAGGGTTCCCGAATCACGGATGAGCAGTTCTTC. Its protein product is CASSQGSRITDEQFF.

In its sample, this clonotype was seen many times. V gene TRBV7-3 combines with J gene TRBJ2-5; 9 nucleotides align to TRBD2. CDR3 length: 15 residues. CDR1 and CDR2 from the germline V gene are SGHTA and FQGTGA. Losses at the gene ends were 5 bases for V and 3 bases for J; bases not matched to a gene: 7. CDR3: CASSVGTSYKETQYF. The CDR3 DNA is TGTGCCAGCAGCGTTGGGACTAGCTATAAAGAGACCCAGTACTTC.

This clonotype came up many times. This rearrangement joins TRBV19 to TRBJ1-5; D not resolved. V lost 6 bases and J 7 bases, leaving 13 bases between the germline ends. CDR1 and CDR2 from the germline V gene are LNHDA and SQIVND (reference sequence). CDR3 length: 13 amino acids. This CDR3 is CASSPGGFQPQHF. The CDR3, as DNA: TGTGCCAGTAGCCCAGGAGGGTTCCAGCCCCAGCATTTT. Using reference TRBV19 and TRBJ1-5 for the parts outside the CDR3, the full variable domain is DGGITQSPKYLFRKEGQNVTLSCEQNLNHDAMYWYRQDPGQGLRLIYYSQIVNDFQKGDIAEGYSVSREKKESFPLTVTSAQKNPTAFYLCASSPGGFQPQHFGDGTRLSIL.

On this clonotype itself: A junction end diverges from the germline sequence, so it may reflect a read error. The chain's CDR3 is CTSSLVAGTGTSPLHF. CDR3 nucleotides: TGTACCAGCAGCTTAGTGGCCGGGACAGGGACTTCACCCCTCCACTTT. V and J are TRBV7-9 and TRBJ1-6, with 9 positions matching TRBD1. Germline assignment: CDR1 SEHNR and CDR2 FQNEAQ (reference sequence). CDR3 size: 16 residues.

This clonotype has a count of ten or more. The J gene is TRBJ1-1, the V gene TRBV7-8; D gene uncertain. V was clipped by 2 bases and J by 11 bases, with 18 bases between them. Germline lookup yields CDR1 SGHVS and CDR2 FQNEAQ. This CDR3 comprises 14 residues. The CDR3 DNA follows: TGTGCCAGCAGCTTATATGCCGAAGGGCTTGGGGCTTTCTTT. Translated: CASSLYAEGLGAFF.

This chain links TRBV2 with TRBJ1-6; 7 bases agree with TRBD1. The length of the CDR3 is 12 residues. Germline V CDR1 and CDR2: SNHLY, FYNNEI. Unmatched junction bases numbered 4, after V lost 10 bases and J lost 7 bases. The CDR3 coding sequence is TGTGCCAACACGGGACAGAATTCACCCCTCCACTTT. Protein sequence: CANTGQNSPLHF.

The chain has TRBV2 and TRBJ2-3, with 7 bases identical to TRBD2. The trim removed 6 bases at V and 0 bases at J, leaving 6 bases unmatched. Germline lookup yields CDR1 SNHLY and CDR2 FYNNEI. CDR3 length: 15 amino acids. Here the CDR3 reads CASSRAGASTDTQYF. CDR3 nucleotide sequence: TGTGCCAGCAGCCGTGCGGGAGCCAGCACAGATACGCAGTATTTT.

This clonotype occurred a few times. The chain employs TRBV2 and TRBJ1-1; 7 bases map to TRBD1. CDR1 and CDR2 from the germline V gene are SNHLY and FYNNEI. The CDR3 consists of 14 residues. V lost 4 bases to trimming and J lost 0 bases; unmatched junction nucleotides: 2. CDR3 nucleotide sequence: TGTGCCAGCAGTGGGGGGACAGTGAACACTGAAGCTTTCTTT. Its translation: CASSGGTVNTEAFF.

The chain joins TRBV29-1 to TRBJ2-1; a weak D match, TRBD1 (6 bases). This CDR3 region has 13 residues. Trimming cost V 6 bases and J 4 bases, with 13 bases left between them. Germline lookup yields CDR1 SQVTM and CDR2 ANQGSEA. The CDR3 is CSVPGQRYNEQFF. The CDR3 nucleotides read TGCAGCGTCCCCGGACAGAGATACAATGAGCAGTTCTTC.